Following are 23 T cell receptor beta chains from one sample sequenced in a study of blood T cell repertoires in COVID-19. The method was immunoSEQ multiplex PCR; TCRdb's version includes in-frame clones alone and lacks a portion of them. The sample yields 150,000 or so clones, roughly 82% seen once. Specimen: peripheral blood. All receptors derive from a middle-aged woman with COVID-19, enrolled during active disease.

V gene TRBV5-8 combines with J gene TRBJ1-5, with a possible D match to TRBD1 (5 bases). The CDR3 totals 15 residues. V was pared by 3 bases and J by 11 bases, with 21 bases between. Per germline, CDR1 SGHTS and CDR2 YDEGEE. The CDR3 DNA reads as TGTGCCAGCAGCTACGCTGGTGGTGGTATCAGGGCCCAGCATTTT. This translates into CASSYAGGGIRAQHF.

The chain carries TRBV2 and TRBJ2-3; no definite D call. CDR3 size: 17 residues. Germline lookup yields CDR1 SNHLY and CDR2 FYNNEI. V was clipped by 1 base and J by 0 bases, with 14 bases between them. CDR3 in amino acids: CASSEDRPRASTDTQYF. The CDR3 DNA is TGTGCCAGCAGTGAAGACAGACCTCGTGCTAGCACAGATACGCAGTATTTT.

The sample holds a few counts of this clone. The genes are TRBV5-4 and TRBJ1-1, with D maybe TRBD1 (5 bases). The CDR3 sequence is 15 residues long. The germline V and J ends were trimmed by 4 bases and 1 base, with 14 bases remaining between them. Germline CDR1 and CDR2: SGHNT and YYREEE (reference sequence). Here the CDR3 reads CASSLGGDANTEAFF. CDR3 DNA: TGTGCCAGCAGCCTTGGGGGGGACGCGAACACTGAAGCTTTCTTT.

V is TRBV7-2 and J is TRBJ2-1; 14 positions agree with TRBD2. With V trimmed by 5 bases and J by 10 bases, 10 bases remained unmatched. The CDR3 has 16 residues. In germline, CDR1 is SGHTA, CDR2 FQGNSA. The CDR3 nucleotides are TGTGCCAGCAGCGAGCCGGGACTAGCGGGAGTTGGAGAGCAGTTCTTC. Protein: CASSEPGLAGVGEQFF.

The chain recombines TRBV7-8 with TRBJ2-2, with 11 bases lining up with TRBD1. The length of the CDR3 is 16 residues. Germline-derived CDR1 and CDR2 are SGHVS and FQNEAQ. The trim removed 3 bases at V and 7 bases at J, leaving 7 bases unmatched. This CDR3 is CASSFGRTGGHGELFF. CDR3 DNA: TGTGCCAGCAGCTTTGGTAGGACAGGGGGCCACGGGGAGCTGTTTTTT.

This clone was recorded a few times. This sequence joins TRBV30 and TRBJ1-1, with D hard to call. V lost 0 bases and J 2 bases, leaving 7 bases between the germline ends. The germline CDR1 and CDR2 sequences are GTSNPN and SVGIG (reference sequence). The CDR3 consists of 13 residues. The CDR3 protein is CAWSVTDNTEAFF. The CDR3 coding sequence is TGTGCCTGGAGTGTAACAGACAACACTGAAGCTTTCTTT.

The chain recombines TRBV29-1 with TRBJ2-2, with 9 bases aligning to TRBD2. The length of the CDR3 is 16 residues. CDR1 is SQVTM and CDR2 is ANQGSEA in the germline V gene. Germline trimming cut 2 bases from V and 7 bases from J; bases unmatched to any gene: 11. In nucleotides, the CDR3 is TGCAGCGTTGAACTGGTCAGCGGGGGGATTGACGGGGAGCTGTTTTTT. The encoded protein is CSVELVSGGIDGELFF.

The rearrangement joins TRBV3-1 (or the pseudogene TRBV3-2) to TRBJ2-1; 11 nucleotides agree with TRBD2. The junction had 6 bases not matched to a gene; V was cut back by 5 bases and J by 9 bases. Germline V gene sequence: CDR1 LGHDT, CDR2 YNNKEL (reference sequence). The CDR3 spans 14 residues. The CDR3 coding sequence is TGTGCCAGCAGCGAGCTAGCGGGAGGCAGTGAGCAGTTCTTC. Translation: CASSELAGGSEQFF.

The rearrangement joins TRBV27 to TRBJ1-2; TRBD1 agrees at 9 bases. The length of the CDR3 is 14 residues. J gave up 7 bases and V 7 bases, and 10 bases lay outside the gene matches. Germline values: CDR1 MNHEY, CDR2 SMNVEV (reference sequence). This chain's CDR3 is CASTMGDRVGGYTF. The CDR3 DNA follows: TGTGCCAGCACCATGGGGGACAGGGTTGGTGGCTACACCTTC.

In DNA form, the CDR3 reads TGTGCCAGCAGCCCAAACCGGGAGGGGCTTACAGATACGCAGTATTTT. Protein: CASSPNREGLTDTQYF. The rearrangement links TRBV5-4 to TRBJ2-3; the match to TRBD2 covers 8 bases. The germline V gene encodes CDR1 SGHNT and CDR2 YYREEE (reference sequence). The CDR3 totals 16 residues. With V trimmed by 4 bases and J by 3 bases, 10 bases remained unmatched.

About this clone itself: One end of the junction varies from germline; a read error may be responsible. This chain joins TRBV28 and TRBJ2-7, with 11 bases identical to TRBD2. The CDR3 runs to 14 residues. The germline V gene encodes CDR1 MDHEN and CDR2 SYDVKM. CDR3 nucleotide sequence: TGTGCCAGCAATTTAGCGGGAGGGCCTTACGAGCAGTACTTC. Its protein is CASNLAGGPYEQYF.

This rearrangement joins TRBV15 to TRBJ2-5; TRBD1 agrees at 7 bases. The CDR3 contains 14 residues. The germline gives CDR1 LNHNV, CDR2 YYDKDF (reference sequence). V was clipped by 6 bases and J by 3 bases; unmatched bases: 7. CDR3 region: CATSLDRAKETQYF. DNA for the CDR3: TGTGCCACCAGTCTCGACAGGGCTAAAGAGACCCAGTACTTC.

This chain uses TRBV24-1 with TRBJ2-1; 10 positions match TRBD2. The CDR3 extends over 15 amino acids. Germline V gives CDR1 KGHDR, CDR2 SFDVKD. Losses at the gene ends were 6 bases for V and 4 bases for J; bases not matched to a gene: 5. The CDR3 nucleotides are TGTGCCACCAGTATAGGTAGCGGGAGGTACAATGAGCAGTTCTTC. This gives the protein CATSIGSGRYNEQFF.

As concerns this clone: The junction does not match germline at one end; this may be a read error. The chain employs TRBV6-1 and TRBJ2-1, with TRBD2 matching over 8 bases. In germline, CDR1 is MNHNS, CDR2 SASEGT. The CDR3 extends over 15 amino acids. The CDR3 spells CASSEGMGLGQLQVF. The CDR3 nucleotides read TGTGCCAGCAGTGAGGGTATGGGACTAGGGCAATTGCAGGTCTTC.

The chain joins TRBV2 to TRBJ2-7, with D possibly matching TRBD2 (5 bases). The CDR3 extends over 13 amino acids. The germline gives CDR1 SNHLY, CDR2 FYNNEI. Between the trimmed V and J ends, which lost 4 bases and 0 bases, there was a span of 7 bases. The CDR3 DNA sequence: TGTGCCAGCAGTGGAGGGAACTCCTACGAGCAGTACTTC. It specifies CASSGGNSYEQYF.

This rearrangement joins TRBV4-1 to TRBJ2-5, with a tentative D call TRBD2 (7 bases). The CDR3 extends over 14 amino acids. Trimming removed 5 bases at V and 1 base at J, with 11 bases between. From germline, CDR1 is MGHRA and CDR2 YSYEKL. The CDR3 loop is CASSGGAFQETQYF. In DNA, the CDR3 is TGCGCCAGCAGCGGGGGGGCCTTCCAAGAGACCCAGTACTTC.

The gene calls are TRBV30 and TRBJ1-2; D remains ambiguous. Germline V gene lookup returns CDR1 GTSNPN and CDR2 SVGIG (reference sequence). The V gene lost 4 bases and the J gene lost 4 bases, with 19 bases spanning the gap. The CDR3 consists of 15 residues. The CDR3 DNA reads TGTGCCTGGAACACCCTCGGCCGGGGTGTCTATGGCTACACCTTC. It is translated as CAWNTLGRGVYGYTF. The whole variable domain, remainder taken from reference TRBV30 and TRBJ1-2, is SQTIHQWPATLVQPVGSPLSLECTVEGTSNPNLYWYRQAAGRGLQLLFYSVGIGQISSEVPQNLSASRPQDRQFILSSKKLLLSDSGFYLCAWNTLGRGVYGYTFGSGTRLTVV.

V usage is TRBV28 and J usage is TRBJ1-4; no clear D gene. Per germline, CDR1 MDHEN and CDR2 SYDVKM. Trimming took off 6 bases at V and 7 bases at J, with 9 bases between the two ends. The CDR3 loop spans 12 amino acids. As DNA, the CDR3 is TGTGCCAGCAGCCGAGAGGTTGAAAAACTGTTTTTT. It specifies CASSREVEKLFF.

V and J are TRBV3-1 (or the pseudogene TRBV3-2) and TRBJ2-5; D is unclear. V was clipped by 0 bases and J by 5 bases, with 4 bases between them. The germline CDR1 and CDR2 sequences are LGHDT and YNNKEL (reference sequence). This CDR3 region has 12 residues. The CDR3 sequence: CASSQDSETQYF. CDR3 coding DNA: TGTGCCAGCAGCCAAGATTCGGAGACCCAGTACTTC.

The chain has TRBV28 and TRBJ1-1; TRBD1 might be the D (5 bases). Germline-derived CDR1 and CDR2 are MDHEN and SYDVKM. The CDR3 covers 17 residues. The V and J ends lost 4 bases and 4 bases respectively, with 22 bases between them. CDR3 sequence reads: CASSSDPIISGGTEAFF. CDR3 sequence (DNA): TGTGCCAGCAGTTCAGATCCTATAATATCGGGGGGCACTGAAGCTTTCTTT.

The chain has TRBV27 and TRBJ2-7; D is possibly TRBD1 (6 bases). CDR1 is MNHEY and CDR2 is SMNVEV in the germline V gene (reference sequence). V lost 5 bases to trimming and J lost 0 bases, with 14 bases between them. This CDR3 is 15 amino acids long. As DNA, the CDR3 is TGTGCCAGCAGTCTCAGGGGCGGAAACTCCTACGAGCAGTACTTC. This translates into CASSLRGGNSYEQYF.

The CDR3 DNA is TGCGCCAGCAGCGGGTCGACGGGAGTTCAAGAGACCCAGTACTTC. Protein product: CASSGSTGVQETQYF. This chain connects TRBV5-1 to TRBJ2-5, with D perhaps TRBD2 (6 bases). Per germline, CDR1 SGHRS and CDR2 YFSETQ. The ends were cut back, 4 bases at V and 2 bases at J, with 15 bases in the middle. This CDR3 region has 15 residues.

This clone was counted between two and nine times. CDR3 in amino acids: CASSETLGAGEQFF. CDR3 DNA sequence: TGTGCCAGCAGTGAAACTCTCGGAGCGGGAGAGCAGTTCTTC. V gene TRBV2 combines with J gene TRBJ2-1; 7 bases map to TRBD2. Germline lookup yields CDR1 SNHLY and CDR2 FYNNEI. J lost 10 bases, V lost 2 bases, and 8 bases had no gene match. The CDR3 runs to 14 residues.